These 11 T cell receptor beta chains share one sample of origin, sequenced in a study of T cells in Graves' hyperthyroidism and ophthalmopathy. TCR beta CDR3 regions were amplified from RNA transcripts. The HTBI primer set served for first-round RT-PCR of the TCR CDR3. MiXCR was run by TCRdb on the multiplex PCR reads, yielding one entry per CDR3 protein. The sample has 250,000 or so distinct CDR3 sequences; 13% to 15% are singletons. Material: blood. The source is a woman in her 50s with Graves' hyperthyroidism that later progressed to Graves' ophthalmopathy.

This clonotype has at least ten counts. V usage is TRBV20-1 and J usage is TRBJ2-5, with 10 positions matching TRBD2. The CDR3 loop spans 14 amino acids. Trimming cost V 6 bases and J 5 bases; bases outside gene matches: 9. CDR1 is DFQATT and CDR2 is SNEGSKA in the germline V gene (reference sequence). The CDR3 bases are TGCAGTGCCGCAAGCGGGAGGGTTGTCGAGACCCAGTACTTC. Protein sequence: CSAASGRVVETQYF.

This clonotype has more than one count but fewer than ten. The CDR3 nucleotides read TGCAGTGCTAGGGGAGACAGGGGAGCTCCCTACAATGAGCAGTTCTTC. Translated, it gives CSARGDRGAPYNEQFF. V is TRBV20-1 and J is TRBJ2-1, with 8 bases fitting TRBD1. With V trimmed by 3 bases and J by 2 bases, 9 bases remained unmatched. Germline V gene sequence: CDR1 DFQATT, CDR2 SNEGSKA (reference sequence). The CDR3 runs to 16 residues.

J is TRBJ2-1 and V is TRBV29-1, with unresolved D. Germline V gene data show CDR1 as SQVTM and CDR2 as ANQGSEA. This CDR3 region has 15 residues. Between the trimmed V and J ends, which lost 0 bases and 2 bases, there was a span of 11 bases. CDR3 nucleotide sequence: TGCAGCGTTGAAGAGGTCCTTGCCCCCTACAATGAGCAGTTCTTC. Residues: CSVEEVLAPYNEQFF.

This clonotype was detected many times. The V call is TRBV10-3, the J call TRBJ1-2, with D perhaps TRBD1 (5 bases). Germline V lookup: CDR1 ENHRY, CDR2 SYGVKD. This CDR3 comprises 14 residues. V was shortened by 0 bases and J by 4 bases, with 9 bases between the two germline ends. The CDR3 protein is CAISESTGLYGYTF. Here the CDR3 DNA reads TGTGCCATCAGTGAGTCGACGGGGCTCTATGGCTACACCTTC.

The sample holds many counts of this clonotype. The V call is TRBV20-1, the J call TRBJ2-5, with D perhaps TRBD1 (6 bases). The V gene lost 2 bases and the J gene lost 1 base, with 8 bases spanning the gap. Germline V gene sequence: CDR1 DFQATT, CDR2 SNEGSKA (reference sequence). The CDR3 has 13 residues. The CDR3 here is CSARSDSQETQYF. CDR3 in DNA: TGCAGTGCTAGATCGGACAGCCAAGAGACCCAGTACTTC.

The CDR3 reads CATGLAGVETQYF. The CDR3 DNA sequence: TGTGCAACTGGACTAGCGGGAGTGGAGACCCAGTACTTC. The V gene is TRBV25-1, the J gene TRBJ2-5, with 13 bases matching TRBD2. The CDR3 consists of 13 residues. CDR1 and CDR2 (germline): MGHDK, SYGVNS.

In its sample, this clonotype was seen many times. The CDR3 sequence: CASRRKGEVNYGYTF. Here the CDR3 DNA reads TGTGCCAGCAGGCGGAAAGGAGAAGTAAACTATGGCTACACCTTC. This sequence joins TRBV6-1 and TRBJ1-2; D is ambiguous. CDR1 is MNHNS and CDR2 is SASEGT in the germline V gene. This CDR3 has 15 residues. Trimming left V 6 bases short and J 2 bases short, with 16 bases between.

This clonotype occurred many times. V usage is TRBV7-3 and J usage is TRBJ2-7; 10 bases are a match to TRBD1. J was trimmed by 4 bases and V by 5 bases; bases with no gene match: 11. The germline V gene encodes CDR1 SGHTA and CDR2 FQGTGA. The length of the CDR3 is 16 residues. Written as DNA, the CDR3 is TGTGCCAGCAGCCCGTTCGGGACAGGGGATCTATACGAGCAGTACTTC. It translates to CASSPFGTGDLYEQYF.

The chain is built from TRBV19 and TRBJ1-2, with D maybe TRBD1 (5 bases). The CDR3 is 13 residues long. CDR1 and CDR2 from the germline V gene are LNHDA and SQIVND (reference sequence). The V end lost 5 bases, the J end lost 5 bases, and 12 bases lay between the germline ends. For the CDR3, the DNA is TGTGCCAGTAGTTCTCCAGGGACTTATGGCTACACCTTC. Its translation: CASSSPGTYGYTF. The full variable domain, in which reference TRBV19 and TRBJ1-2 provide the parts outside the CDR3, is DGGITQSPKYLFRKEGQNVTLSCEQNLNHDAMYWYRQDPGQGLRLIYYSQIVNDFQKGDIAEGYSVSREKKESFPLTVTSAQKNPTAFYLCASSSPGTYGYTFGSGTRLTVV.

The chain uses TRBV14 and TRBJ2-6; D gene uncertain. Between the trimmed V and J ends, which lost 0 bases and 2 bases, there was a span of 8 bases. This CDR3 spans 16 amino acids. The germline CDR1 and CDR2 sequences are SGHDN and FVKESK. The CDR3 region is CASSQDRITGANVLTF. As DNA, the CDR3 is TGTGCCAGCAGCCAAGATCGGATTACTGGGGCCAACGTCCTGACTTTC.

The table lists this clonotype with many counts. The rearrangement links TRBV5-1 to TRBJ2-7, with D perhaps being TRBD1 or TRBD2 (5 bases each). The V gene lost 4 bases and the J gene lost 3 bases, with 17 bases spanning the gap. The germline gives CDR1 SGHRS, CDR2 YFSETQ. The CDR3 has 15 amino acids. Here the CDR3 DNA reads TGCGCCAGCAGCCCCCGGGGCATGGGAGACTACGAGCAGTACTTC. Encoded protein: CASSPRGMGDYEQYF.